The 23 T cell receptor beta chains given below trace back to one sample, sequenced in a study of a mutant IDH1 vaccine in newly diagnosed glioma. Time point denoted: week 47, end of study. Mutant IDH1 20-mer peptide, at 300 ug, made up each vaccine dose, with topical imiquimod. Their specific antigens are unknown. Sequenced by immunoSEQ multiplex PCR; TCRdb stores in-frame clones only, minus some. This sample has about 94,000 clones; approximately 89% occur once, and the top ten carry roughly 0.78%. Here the sequenced sample was PBMCs, taken from a glioma patient whose treatment included an IDH1 peptide vaccine. The receptors stem from a woman aged 45-65 years with glioma.

The rearrangement uses TRBV5-1 and TRBJ2-1; tentatively, D is TRBD2 (6 bases). CDR3 size: 19 residues. Germline V gene data show CDR1 as SGHRS and CDR2 as YFSETQ. V was shortened by 0 bases and J by 0 bases, with 19 bases between the two germline ends. CDR3 in DNA: TGCGCCAGCAGCTTGGCCCTAGCGCGGGGCGGAAGCTCCTACAATGAGCAGTTCTTC. Translated: CASSLALARGGSSYNEQFF.

The chain couples TRBV18 to TRBJ2-2; the match to TRBD1 covers 9 bases. The length of the CDR3 is 15 residues. Trimming cost V 3 bases and J 7 bases; bases outside gene matches: 6. CDR1 is KGHSH and CDR2 is LQKENI in the germline V gene. CDR3 region: CASSPRDRVDGELFF. CDR3 DNA: TGTGCCAGCTCACCGCGGGACAGGGTCGACGGGGAGCTGTTTTTT.

The rearrangement uses TRBV9 and TRBJ2-1; D is perhaps TRBD1 (5 bases). The CDR3 covers 15 residues. Germline CDR1 is SGDLS and CDR2 is YYNGEE. Trimming left V 1 base short and J 6 bases short, with 14 bases between. CDR3 sequence: CASSVQGINSNEQFF. The CDR3 coding sequence is TGTGCCAGCAGCGTACAGGGTATCAACAGCAATGAGCAGTTCTTC.

The chain combines TRBV4-1 with TRBJ1-1; D ambiguous. V lost 3 bases, J lost 4 bases, and 12 bases lay in between. This CDR3 is 14 amino acids long. In germline, CDR1 is MGHRA, CDR2 YSYEKL. The CDR3 spells CASSHRTRTTEAFF. For the CDR3, the DNA is TGCGCCAGCAGCCACCGGACCCGGACCACTGAAGCTTTCTTT.

This clone is a singleton in its sample. The rearrangement links TRBV28 to TRBJ2-5; D remains ambiguous. The DNA end lines up better with TRBJ2-7; the J call may be wrong. This CDR3 region has 14 residues. The germline CDR1 and CDR2 sequences are MDHEN and SYDVKM. CDR3 protein: CASSPNPKTYEQYF. The CDR3 region has the DNA TGTGCCAGCAGTCCCAATCCTAAGACCTACGAGCAGTACTTC.

This chain links TRBV14 with TRBJ2-7; 7 bases are shared with TRBD1. CDR3 length equals 15 residues. The J segment lost 6 bases and the V segment lost 6 bases, leaving 14 bases of the junction unmatched. Germline V gene lookup returns CDR1 SGHDN and CDR2 FVKESK. The CDR3 DNA reads as TGTGCCAGCAGTCGACAGGGACATGGGGTCGGCGAGCAGTACTTC. Residues: CASSRQGHGVGEQYF.

This chain uses TRBV7-2 with TRBJ2-3; 12 bases match TRBD2. CDR1 is SGHTA, CDR2 FQGNSA, per germline. The CDR3 covers 17 residues. V shed 3 bases and J 6 bases; nucleotides not matched to a gene: 10. CDR3 bases: TGTGCCAGCAGCTTCCCGCTAGCGGGAGGGCCATCGGATACGCAGTATTTT. This sequence encodes CASSFPLAGGPSDTQYF. Full variable domain (remainder filled in from reference TRBV7-2 and TRBJ2-3): GAGVSQSPSNKVTEKGKDVELRCDPISGHTALYWYRQSLGQGLEFLIYFQGNSAPDKSGLPSDRFSAERTGGSVSTLTIQRTQQEDSAVYLCASSFPLAGGPSDTQYFGPGTRLTVL.

This clone was seen a handful of times. This chain uses TRBV7-3 with TRBJ1-1; D is unclear. The CDR3 has 13 residues. CDR1 and CDR2 (germline): SGHTA, FQGTGA. V was cut by 1 base and J by 0 bases, with 3 bases left in between. CDR3 in DNA: TGTGCCAGCAGCTTAAGTCTGAACACTGAAGCTTTCTTT. It translates to CASSLSLNTEAFF.

The DNA of the CDR3 is TGTGCCAGCAGCACGGACAGGGGCCAGCCCCAGCATTTT. Its protein is CASSTDRGQPQHF. This sequence joins TRBV5-5 and TRBJ1-5; 9 positions match TRBD1. V lost 4 bases, J lost 7 bases, and 3 bases stayed unmatched. Germline lookup yields CDR1 SGHKS and CDR2 YYEKEE (reference sequence). CDR3 length equals 13 residues. Variable domain in full (rest from reference TRBV5-5 and TRBJ1-5): DAGVTQSPTHLIKTRGQQVTLRCSPISGHKSVSWYQQVLGQGPQFIFQYYEKEERGRGNFPDRFSARQFPNYSSELNVNALLLGDSALYLCASSTDRGQPQHFGDGTRLSIL.

This clone appeared a single time. The chain employs TRBV5-1 and TRBJ2-2; D not certain. This CDR3 is 15 amino acids long. Germline lookup yields CDR1 SGHRS and CDR2 YFSETQ. With 0 bases removed from V and 0 bases from J, the gap between germline ends came to 6 bases. The CDR3 reads CASSLGGTNTGELFF. In DNA form, the CDR3 reads TGCGCCAGCAGCTTGGGGGGAACGAACACCGGGGAGCTGTTTTTT. The variable domain in full, with the rest retrieved from reference TRBV5-1 and TRBJ2-2, is KAGVTQTPRYLIKTRGQQVTLSCSPISGHRSVSWYQQTPGQGLQFLFEYFSETQRNKGNFPGRFSGRQFSNSRSEMNVSTLELGDSALYLCASSLGGTNTGELFFGEGSRLTVL.

This clone has just one count. The chain joins TRBV19 to TRBJ2-1; D is undetermined. This CDR3 is 11 amino acids long. Deletions cut 4 bases from V and 9 bases from J, with 7 bases between. The germline V gene has CDR1 LNHDA and CDR2 SQIVND (reference sequence). The CDR3 region is CASSRASEQFF. The CDR3, as DNA: TGTGCCAGTAGTAGGGCATCTGAGCAGTTCTTC.

This clone was seen a single time. The DNA of the CDR3 is TGTGCCAGCAGTTTAAAACTTCCCTACGAGCAGTACTTC. It codes for CASSLKLPYEQYF. The genes are TRBV27 and TRBJ2-5; D is unresolved. The DNA end lines up better with TRBJ2-7; the J call may be wrong. The CDR3 loop spans 13 amino acids. Germline loops: CDR1 MNHEY, CDR2 SMNVEV (reference sequence).

V gene TRBV5-3 combines with J gene TRBJ2-1; 7 bases agree with TRBD2. TRBV5-3 is an open reading frame, and its role is uncertain. V lost 2 bases and J lost 6; bases outside the gene matches: 14. This CDR3 region has 17 residues. The CDR3 reads CARSLIPSRETSNEQFF. As DNA, the CDR3 is TGTGCCAGAAGCTTAATTCCATCGCGGGAGACTTCCAATGAGCAGTTCTTC.

This clone occurred a few times. This rearrangement joins TRBV5-1 to TRBJ1-1; D is unresolved. The V gene lost 2 bases and the J gene lost 1 base, with 9 bases spanning the gap. CDR1 and CDR2 (germline): SGHRS, YFSETQ. This CDR3 contains 14 residues. The CDR3 DNA reads as TGCGCCAGCAGCTTTATGGAGGGGAACACTGAAGCTTTCTTT. It specifies CASSFMEGNTEAFF.

This chain connects TRBV19 to TRBJ2-2; no definite D call. CDR1 LNHDA and CDR2 SQIVND come from the germline V gene (reference sequence). Trimming cost V 7 bases and J 6 bases, with 9 bases left between them. The CDR3 is 12 amino acids. CDR3 amino acids: CASIDRAGELFF. The CDR3 DNA follows: TGTGCCAGTATAGACCGGGCCGGGGAGCTGTTTTTT.

The rearrangement links TRBV18 to TRBJ1-1; no firm D call. The CDR3 totals 14 residues. V lost 2 bases to trimming and J lost 6 bases, with 13 bases between them. Germline CDR1 is KGHSH and CDR2 is LQKENI. The CDR3 spells CASSPGPGKAEAFF. The CDR3 DNA reads TGTGCCAGCTCACCAGGGCCGGGGAAGGCTGAAGCTTTCTTT.

The J gene is TRBJ2-2, the V gene TRBV5-1; 8 bases match TRBD1. Germline-derived CDR1 and CDR2 are SGHRS and YFSETQ. The CDR3 has 15 residues. Germline trimming cut 4 bases from V and 0 bases from J; bases unmatched to any gene: 2. The CDR3 sequence: CASSHRGSNTGELFF. For the CDR3, the DNA is TGCGCCAGCAGCCACAGGGGGTCGAACACCGGGGAGCTGTTTTTT.

This chain uses TRBV6-6 with TRBJ1-5, with unresolved D. Germline lookup yields CDR1 MNHNY and CDR2 SVGAGI (reference sequence). Trimming cost V 5 bases and J 3 bases, with 11 bases left between them. This CDR3 region has 14 residues. The CDR3 nucleotides read TGTGCCAGCAGTCAGGAAGTCAACAATCAGCCCCAGCATTTT. Translated, it gives CASSQEVNNQPQHF.

The chain employs TRBV6-1 and TRBJ2-7; 9 bases line up with TRBD1. The length of the CDR3 is 15 residues. V gave up 4 bases and J gave up 6 bases; unmatched junction bases: 10. The V gene's germline CDR1 is MNHNS and CDR2 SASEGT. The CDR3 is CASSASQGAHGEQYF. Written as DNA, the CDR3 is TGTGCCAGCAGTGCTTCACAGGGGGCCCACGGCGAGCAGTACTTC.

The chain joins TRBV6-1 to TRBJ1-6; 8 bases are shared with TRBD1. The V gene's germline CDR1 is MNHNS and CDR2 SASEGT. The ends lost 10 bases at V and 10 bases at J; junction bases unmatched: 9. This CDR3 spans 13 amino acids. The CDR3 bases are TGTGCCACCCTAAGGACAGGGAACTCACCCCTCCACTTT. It yields the protein CATLRTGNSPLHF.

V is TRBV5-1 and J is TRBJ2-1; 11 nucleotides align to TRBD2. The germline V gene has CDR1 SGHRS and CDR2 YFSETQ. J lost 5 bases, V lost 0 bases, and 4 bases had no gene match. This CDR3 spans 16 amino acids. CDR3 region: CASSLAGLADNNEQFF. In nucleotides, the CDR3 is TGCGCCAGCAGCTTGGCGGGACTAGCGGATAACAATGAGCAGTTCTTC.

This rearrangement joins TRBV7-6 to TRBJ2-5, with TRBD2 matching over 10 bases. Per germline, CDR1 SGHVS and CDR2 FNYEAQ. The CDR3 loop spans 16 amino acids. With 2 bases clipped from V and 4 bases from J, the junction kept 7 bases outside the gene matches. The DNA for the CDR3 is TGTGCCAGCAGCTTAAGGACTAGCGGTGTCGGAGAGACCCAGTACTTC. Residues: CASSLRTSGVGETQYF.

This sequence joins TRBV7-9 and TRBJ2-1; a possible D gene is TRBD1 (6 bases). The germline V gene encodes CDR1 SEHNR and CDR2 FQNEAQ (reference sequence). The CDR3 has 14 residues. V lost 3 bases and J lost 2, with 8 bases in between. The CDR3 protein is CASSFGQPYNEQFF. The DNA for the CDR3 is TGTGCCAGCAGCTTCGGACAGCCCTACAATGAGCAGTTCTTC.